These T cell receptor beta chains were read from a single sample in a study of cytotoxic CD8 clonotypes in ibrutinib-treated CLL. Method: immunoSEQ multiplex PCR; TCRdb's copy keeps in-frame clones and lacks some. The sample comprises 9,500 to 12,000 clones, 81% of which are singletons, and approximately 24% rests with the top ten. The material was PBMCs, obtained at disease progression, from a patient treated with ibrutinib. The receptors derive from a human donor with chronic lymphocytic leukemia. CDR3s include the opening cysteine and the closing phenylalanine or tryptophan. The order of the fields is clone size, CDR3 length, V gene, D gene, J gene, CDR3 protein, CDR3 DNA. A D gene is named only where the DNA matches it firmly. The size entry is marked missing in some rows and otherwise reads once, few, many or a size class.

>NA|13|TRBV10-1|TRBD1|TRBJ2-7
CASSRTGTGEQYF
TGCGCCAGCAGTCGGACAGGTACGGGCGAGCAGTACTTC
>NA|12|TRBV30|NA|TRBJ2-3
CAWSRSTDTQYF
TGTGCCTGGAGTCGCTCCACAGATACGCAGTATTTT
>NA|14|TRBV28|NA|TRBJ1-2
CASSYQGIGYGYTF
TGTGCCAGCAGCTACCAGGGGATAGGATATGGCTACACCTTC
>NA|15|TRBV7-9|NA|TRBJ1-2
CASSLNSGANYGYTF
TGTGCCAGCAGCTTAAACTCTGGGGCGAACTATGGCTACACCTTC
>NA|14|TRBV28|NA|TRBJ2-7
CASSPGGEEGEQYF
TGTGCCAGCAGCCCCGGGGGTGAGGAGGGCGAGCAGTACTTC
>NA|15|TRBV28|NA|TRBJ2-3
CASSSSQERTDTQYF
TGTGCCAGCAGTTCATCACAGGAACGGACAGATACGCAGTATTTT
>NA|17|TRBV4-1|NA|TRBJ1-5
CASSQVAIWGGNQPQHF
TGCGCCAGCAGCCAAGTAGCGATATGGGGGGGCAATCAGCCCCAGCATTTT
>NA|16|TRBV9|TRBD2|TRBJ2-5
CASSPSGRPQGETQYF
TGTGCCAGCAGCCCTAGCGGGAGGCCTCAGGGGGAGACCCAGTACTTC
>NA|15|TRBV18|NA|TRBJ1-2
CASSPPNRGTHGYTF
TGTGCCAGCTCACCACCGAATAGGGGGACTCATGGCTACACCTTC
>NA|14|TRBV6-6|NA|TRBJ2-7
CASSYQYDSYEQYF
TGTGCCAGCAGTTACCAATATGATTCCTACGAGCAGTACTTC
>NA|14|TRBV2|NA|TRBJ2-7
CASSDWPVHYEQYF
TGTGCCAGCAGTGACTGGCCAGTTCACTACGAGCAGTACTTC
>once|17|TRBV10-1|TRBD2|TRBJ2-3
CASSERLAGVGTDTQYF
TGCGCCAGCAGTGAGAGACTAGCGGGAGTTGGCACAGATACGCAGTATTTT
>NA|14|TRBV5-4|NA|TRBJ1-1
CASSSPKKNTEAFF
TGTGCCAGCAGCTCCCCGAAGAAGAACACTGAAGCTTTCTTT
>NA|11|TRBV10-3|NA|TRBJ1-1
CAIREQGEAFF
TGTGCCATCAGGGAACAAGGGGAAGCTTTCTTT
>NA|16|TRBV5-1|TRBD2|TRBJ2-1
CASSRNLAGNYNEQFF
TGCGCCAGCAGCCGGAATCTAGCGGGGAACTACAATGAGCAGTTCTTC
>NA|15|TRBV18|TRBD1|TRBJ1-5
CASSPIQGRGQPQHF
TGTGCCAGCTCACCGATACAGGGGAGAGGTCAGCCCCAGCATTTT
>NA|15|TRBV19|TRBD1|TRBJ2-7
CASSPEGQGNYEQYF
TGTGCCAGTAGCCCAGAGGGACAGGGAAACTACGAGCAGTACTTC
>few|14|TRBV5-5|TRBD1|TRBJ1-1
CASSRTGSNTEAFF
TGTGCCAGCAGCCGGACAGGATCGAACACTGAAGCTTTCTTT
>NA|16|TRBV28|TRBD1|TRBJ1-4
CASSPPTTGADEKLFF
TGTGCCAGCAGTCCCCCTACGACAGGGGCGGATGAAAAACTGTTTTTT
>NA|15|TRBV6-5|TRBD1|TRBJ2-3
CASSYGTGAPDTQYF
TGTGCCAGCAGTTATGGGACAGGGGCCCCAGATACGCAGTATTTT
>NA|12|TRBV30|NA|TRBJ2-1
CAWSDDTASPFF
TGTGCCTGGAGTGACGACACCGCGTCTCCGTTCTTC
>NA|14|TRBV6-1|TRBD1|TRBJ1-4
CASSEAAGQEKLFF
TGTGCCAGCAGTGAAGCGGCGGGACAGGAAAAACTGTTTTTT
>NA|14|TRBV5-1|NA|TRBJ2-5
CASQTGRGQETQYF
TGCGCCAGTCAGACGGGTCGGGGCCAAGAGACCCAGTACTTC
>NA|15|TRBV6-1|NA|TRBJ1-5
CASSEFDTGFQPQHF
TGTGCCAGCAGTGAATTTGACACAGGGTTCCAGCCCCAGCATTTT
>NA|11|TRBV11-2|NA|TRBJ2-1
CASSNYWEQFF
TGTGCCAGCAGCAATTACTGGGAGCAGTTCTTC
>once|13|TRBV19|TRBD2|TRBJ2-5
CATRFGGEETQYF
TGTGCCACCCGGTTCGGGGGGGAAGAGACCCAGTACTTC
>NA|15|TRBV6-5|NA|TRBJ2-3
CASSYFGTSTDTQYF
TGTGCCAGCAGTTACTTCGGGACTAGCACAGATACGCAGTATTTT
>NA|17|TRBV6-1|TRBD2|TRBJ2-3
CASSDMGLAGVGDTQYF
TGTGCCAGCAGTGACATGGGACTAGCGGGAGTAGGAGATACGCAGTATTTT
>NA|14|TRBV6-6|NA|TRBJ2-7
CASSGRDNSYEQYF
TGTGCCAGCAGTGGCCGGGACAACTCCTACGAGCAGTACTTC
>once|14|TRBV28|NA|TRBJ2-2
CASSSGTLSRELFF
TGTGCCAGCAGTTCCGGGACCCTCTCCCGGGAGCTGTTTTTT
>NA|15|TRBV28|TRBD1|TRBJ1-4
CASSSADRSNEKLFF
TGTGCCAGCAGTTCCGCGGACAGGTCTAATGAAAAACTGTTTTTT
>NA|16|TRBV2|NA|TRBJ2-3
CASSDIGLRASDTQYF
TGTGCCAGCAGTGATATAGGACTTAGGGCGTCAGATACGCAGTATTTT
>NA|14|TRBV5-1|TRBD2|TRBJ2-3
CASSSGLAEDTQYF
TGCGCCAGCAGCTCTGGACTAGCCGAAGATACGCAGTATTTT
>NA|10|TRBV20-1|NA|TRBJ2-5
CSARGETQYF
TGCAGTGCTAGAGGAGAGACCCAGTACTTC
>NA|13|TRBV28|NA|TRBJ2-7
CASSFLLSNEQYF
TGTGCCAGCAGTTTTCTGCTTTCCAACGAGCAGTACTTC
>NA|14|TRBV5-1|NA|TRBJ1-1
CASSPRRLNTEAFF
TGCGCCAGCAGCCCCCGGCGGTTGAACACTGAAGCTTTCTTT
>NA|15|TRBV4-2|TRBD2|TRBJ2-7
CASSQDGGRAYEQYF
TGTGCCAGCAGCCAAGATGGCGGGAGAGCCTACGAGCAGTACTTC
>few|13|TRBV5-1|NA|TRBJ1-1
CASSLAGGSEAFF
TGCGCCAGCAGCTTGGCCGGCGGCTCTGAAGCTTTCTTT
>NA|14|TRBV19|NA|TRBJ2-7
CASSIAPDSYEQYF
TGTGCCAGTAGTATAGCACCGGACTCCTACGAGCAGTACTTC
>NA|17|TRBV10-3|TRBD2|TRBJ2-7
CAISEIGTSGSGYEQYF
TGTGCCATCAGTGAGATCGGGACTAGCGGGAGCGGGTACGAGCAGTACTTC
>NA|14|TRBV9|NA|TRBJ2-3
CASSVVIGGDTQYF
TGTGCCAGCAGCGTAGTCATAGGGGGGGATACGCAGTATTTT
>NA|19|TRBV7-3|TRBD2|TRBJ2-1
CASSVAGLAGTGAYNEQFF
TGTGCCAGCAGCGTCGCGGGACTAGCGGGAACAGGGGCATACAATGAGCAGTTCTTC
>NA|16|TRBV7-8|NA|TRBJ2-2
CASSRQGAGIPGELFF
TGTGCCAGCAGCCGACAGGGAGCGGGTATCCCCGGGGAGCTGTTTTTT
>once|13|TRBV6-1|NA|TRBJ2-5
CASSDTLQETQYF
TGTGCCAGCAGTGATACACTTCAAGAGACCCAGTACTTC
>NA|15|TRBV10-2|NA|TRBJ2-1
CASAEGRISYNEQFF
TGCGCCAGCGCGGAGGGACGGATCTCCTACAATGAGCAGTTCTTC
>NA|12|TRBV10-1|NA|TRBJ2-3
CASSREEDTQYF
TGCGCCAGCAGCAGGGAGGAAGATACGCAGTATTTT
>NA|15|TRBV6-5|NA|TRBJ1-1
CASSYTGPMGTEAFF
TGTGCCAGCAGTTACACGGGGCCCATGGGCACTGAAGCTTTCTTT
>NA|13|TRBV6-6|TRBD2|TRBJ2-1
CASSQTSGNEQFF
TGTGCCAGCAGCCAGACTAGCGGGAATGAGCAGTTCTTC
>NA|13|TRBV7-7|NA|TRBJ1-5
CASSLDSNQPQHF
TGTGCTAGCAGCTTAGACAGCAATCAGCCCCAGCATTTT
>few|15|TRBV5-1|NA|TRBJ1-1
CASSWLQGMNTEAFF
TGCGCCAGCAGCTGGTTACAGGGCATGAACACTGAAGCTTTCTTT
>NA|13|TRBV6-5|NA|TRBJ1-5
CASSPSLWQPQHF
TGTGCCAGCAGCCCTTCCCTTTGGCAGCCCCAGCATTTT
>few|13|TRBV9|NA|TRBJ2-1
CASTKLDPHEQFF
TGTGCCAGCACCAAACTTGATCCGCATGAGCAGTTCTTC